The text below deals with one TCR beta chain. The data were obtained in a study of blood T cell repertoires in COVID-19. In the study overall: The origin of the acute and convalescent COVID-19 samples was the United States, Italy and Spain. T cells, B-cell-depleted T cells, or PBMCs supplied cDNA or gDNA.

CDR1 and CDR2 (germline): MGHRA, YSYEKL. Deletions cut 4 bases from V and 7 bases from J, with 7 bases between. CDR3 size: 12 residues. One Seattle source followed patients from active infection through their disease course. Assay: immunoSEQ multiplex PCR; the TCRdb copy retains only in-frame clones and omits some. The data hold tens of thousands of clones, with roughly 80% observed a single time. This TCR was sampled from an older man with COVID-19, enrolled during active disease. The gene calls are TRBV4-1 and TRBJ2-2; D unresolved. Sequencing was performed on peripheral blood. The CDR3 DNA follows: TGCGCCAGCAGCCCCCGGGTCGGGGAGCTGTTTTTT. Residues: CASSPRVGELFF.